Listed below are T cell receptor beta chains from one sample, sequenced in a study of breast tumors, draining lymph nodes, adjacent tissues. Via MiXCR, TCRdb re-called the multiplex PCR reads, giving one row per CDR3 protein. This sample has tens of thousands of distinct CDR3 sequences, with over 25% found just once. What was sequenced was axillary lymph node tissue. These receptors came from a female donor with breast cancer. Some clones in this sample may be carry-over from other donors' samples. The conserved cysteine and the conserved F or W are not part of the CDR3 here. The size entry is marked missing in some rows and otherwise reads once, few, many or a size class.

abundance	v_gene	CDR3aa
many	TRBV3-1	ASSQDFGDETQY
many	TRBV4-3	ASSQWGSQETQY
.	TRBV20-1	SAPPTGSGNTIY
many	TRBV2	ASTRFYSEGSPLH
.	TRBV24-1	ARNYGDRRNSPLH
few	TRBV5-4	ASRLDGGNTEAF
many	TRBV6-1	ASSGEGGAYNEQF
few	TRBV6-1	ASSAGLAGGPPKNIQY
few	TRBV12-5	ASGLLRQNTEAF
many	TRBV27	ASSPTGNNQPQH
.	TRBV7-3	ASSLTSGPYEQY
few	TRBV29-1	SVVGTLPNEQF
.	TRBV7-9	ASSLGWWGPTYEQY
few	TRBV7-8	ASTAEPGGFWNTEAF
.	TRBV5-1	ASSLDTNTEAF
.	TRBV6-5	ASSPRQGKPNTEAF
many	TRBV5-1	ASRTGSGSYGYT
many	TRBV27	ASSLRGYGYT
many	TRBV7-2	ASSLCGDRVYNEQF
many	TRBV10-3	AIRSLTSHEQY
.	TRBV6-2/TRBV6-3	ASGRRTGFYEQY
.	TRBV2	ASSDRRYDGQF
many	TRBV7-9	ASSPSMGGSGANVLT
.	TRBV7-2	ASKSGQHNEKLF
many	TRBV29-1	SVVPRAKNIQY
.	TRBV19	ASSIAGGGRSNQPQH
.	TRBV6-1	ASSHAGGWGEQY
many	TRBV10-3	AISEGLAGGNEQF